This T cell receptor beta chain stems from a study of long-term antiretroviral therapy in people with HIV. Across the study: The earliest samples came about a decade before the 2015 immediate-ART recommendation.

This was the immunoSEQ v3.0 assay at survey level. Sequencing of each sample targeted roughly 35,000-55,000 T-cell genomes. Clones were sequenced by immunoSEQ multiplex PCR, and TCRdb holds only the in-frame ones, with some missing. The sample holds 20,000 to 30,000 clones, 85% seen once. Researchers secured at least one pre-ART and at least two post-ART PBMC samples from each donor. Everyone in the study who had HIV was treated in the United States. Trimming removed 0 bases at V and 5 bases at J, with 10 bases between. Germline CDR1 and CDR2: GTSNPN and SVGIG (reference sequence). The CDR3 is made up of 13 amino acids.

This clonotype originated in a man aged 40-50 years with HIV. The V gene is TRBV30, the J gene TRBJ1-1, with no clear D. The sample in question was unsorted PBMCs, obtained 2.3 years after starting antiretroviral therapy. Written as DNA, the CDR3 is TGTGCCTGGAGTGTTAATATCGGGACTGAAGCTTTCTTT. Translating it yields CAWSVNIGTEAFF.